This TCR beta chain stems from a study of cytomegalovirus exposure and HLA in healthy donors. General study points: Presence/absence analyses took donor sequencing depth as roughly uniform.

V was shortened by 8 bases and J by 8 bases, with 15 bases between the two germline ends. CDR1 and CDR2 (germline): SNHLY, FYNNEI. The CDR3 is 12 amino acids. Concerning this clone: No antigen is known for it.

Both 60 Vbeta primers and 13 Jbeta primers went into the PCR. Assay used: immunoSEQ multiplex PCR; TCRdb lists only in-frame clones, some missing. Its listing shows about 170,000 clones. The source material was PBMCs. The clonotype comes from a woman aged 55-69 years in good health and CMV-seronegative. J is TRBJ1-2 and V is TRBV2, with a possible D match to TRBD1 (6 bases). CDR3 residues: CASGVNREGYTF. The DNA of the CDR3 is TGTGCCAGCGGAGTTAACAGGGAAGGCTACACCTTC.